This TCR beta chain was recorded in a study of T cells after somatic rescue of genetic block. The germline V and J ends were trimmed by 5 bases and 0 bases, with 10 bases remaining between them. The CDR3 is made up of 15 amino acids. Germline CDR1 and CDR2: LGHNT and FRNRAP. The assay was immunoSEQ multiplex PCR, and TCRdb's table has in-frame clones only and misses some. The sample shows 70,000 to 95,000 clones, about 90% of them seen only once. Material: peripheral blood mononuclear cells (PBMCs). The genes are TRBV12-5 and TRBJ1-4; no reliable D call. This sequence was found in a young woman. The CDR3 DNA sequence: TGTGCTAGTGGTCGCCGAGCCGCAACTAATGAAAAACTGTTTTTT. Translated, it gives CASGRRAATNEKLFF.